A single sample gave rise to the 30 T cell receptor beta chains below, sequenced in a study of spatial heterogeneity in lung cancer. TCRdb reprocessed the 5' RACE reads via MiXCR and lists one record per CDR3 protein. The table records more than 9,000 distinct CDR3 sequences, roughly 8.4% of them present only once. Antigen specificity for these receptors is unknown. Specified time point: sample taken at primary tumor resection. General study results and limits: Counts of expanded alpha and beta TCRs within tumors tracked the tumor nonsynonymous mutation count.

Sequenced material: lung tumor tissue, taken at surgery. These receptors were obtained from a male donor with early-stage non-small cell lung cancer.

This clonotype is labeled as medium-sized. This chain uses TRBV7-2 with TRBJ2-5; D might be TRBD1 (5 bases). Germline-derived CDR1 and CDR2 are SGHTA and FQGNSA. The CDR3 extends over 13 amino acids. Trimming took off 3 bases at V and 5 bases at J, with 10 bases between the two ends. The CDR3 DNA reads TGTGCCAGCAGCTTTGGCAGGGCCGAGACCCAGTACTTC. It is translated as CASSFGRAETQYF.

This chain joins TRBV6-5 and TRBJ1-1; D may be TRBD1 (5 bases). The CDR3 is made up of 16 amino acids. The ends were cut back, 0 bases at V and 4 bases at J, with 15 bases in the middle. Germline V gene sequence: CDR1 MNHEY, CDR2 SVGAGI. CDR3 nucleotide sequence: TGTGCCAGCAGTTACTCTGGGACCGCCCTTAGCACTGAAGCTTTCTTT. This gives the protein CASSYSGTALSTEAFF.

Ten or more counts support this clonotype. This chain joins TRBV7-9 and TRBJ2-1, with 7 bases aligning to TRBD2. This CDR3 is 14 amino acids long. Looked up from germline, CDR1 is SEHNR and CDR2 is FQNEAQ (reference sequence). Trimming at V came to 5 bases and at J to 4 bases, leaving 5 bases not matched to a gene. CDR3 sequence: CASSLSGTYNEQFF. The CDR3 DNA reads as TGTGCCAGCAGCCTGAGCGGGACTTACAATGAGCAGTTCTTC. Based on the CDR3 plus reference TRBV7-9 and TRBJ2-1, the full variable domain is DTGVSQNPRHKITKRGQNVTFRCDPISEHNRLYWYRQTLGQGPEFLTYFQNEAQLEKSRLLSDRFSAERPKGSFSTLEIQRTEQGDSAMYLCASSLSGTYNEQFFGPGTRLTVL.

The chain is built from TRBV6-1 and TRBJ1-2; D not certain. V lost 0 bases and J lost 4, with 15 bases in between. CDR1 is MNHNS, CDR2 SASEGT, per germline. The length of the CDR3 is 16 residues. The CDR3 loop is CASSEAIFRTAYGYTF. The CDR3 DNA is TGTGCCAGCAGTGAAGCGATATTTCGGACCGCCTATGGCTACACCTTC.

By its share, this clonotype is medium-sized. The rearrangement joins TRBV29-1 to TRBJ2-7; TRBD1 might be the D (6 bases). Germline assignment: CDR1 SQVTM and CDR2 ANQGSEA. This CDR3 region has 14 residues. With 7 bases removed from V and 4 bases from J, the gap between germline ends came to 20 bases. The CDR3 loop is CSARSAQGKYEQYF. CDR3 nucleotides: TGCAGCGCCCGAAGCGCTCAGGGGAAATACGAGCAGTACTTC.

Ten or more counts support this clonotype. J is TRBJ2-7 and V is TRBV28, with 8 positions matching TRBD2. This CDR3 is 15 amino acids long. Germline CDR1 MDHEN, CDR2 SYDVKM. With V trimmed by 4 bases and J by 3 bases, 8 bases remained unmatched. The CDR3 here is CASSSRVAGIYEQYF. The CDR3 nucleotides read TGTGCCAGCAGTTCCCGGGTAGCGGGAATCTACGAGCAGTACTTC.

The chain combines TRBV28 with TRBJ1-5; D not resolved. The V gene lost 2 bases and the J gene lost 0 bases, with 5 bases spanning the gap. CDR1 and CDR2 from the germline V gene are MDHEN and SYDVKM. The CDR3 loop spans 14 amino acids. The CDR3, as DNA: TGTGCCAGCAGTTTACCCCTTAGCAATCAGCCCCAGCATTTT. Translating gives CASSLPLSNQPQHF.

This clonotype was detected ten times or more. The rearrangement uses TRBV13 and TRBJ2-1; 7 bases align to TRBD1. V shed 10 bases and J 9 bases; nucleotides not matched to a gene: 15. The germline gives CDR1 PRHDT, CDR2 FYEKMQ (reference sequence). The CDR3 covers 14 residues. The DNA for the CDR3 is TGTGCCACATTAAGGGGGCGCACCTTCAGTGAGCAGTTCTTC. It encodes CATLRGRTFSEQFF. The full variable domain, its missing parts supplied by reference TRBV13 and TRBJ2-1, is AAGVIQSPRHLIKEKRETATLKCYPIPRHDTVYWYQQGPGQDPQFLISFYEKMQSDKGSIPDRFSAQQFSDYHSELNMSSLELGDSALYFCATLRGRTFSEQFFGPGTRLTVL.

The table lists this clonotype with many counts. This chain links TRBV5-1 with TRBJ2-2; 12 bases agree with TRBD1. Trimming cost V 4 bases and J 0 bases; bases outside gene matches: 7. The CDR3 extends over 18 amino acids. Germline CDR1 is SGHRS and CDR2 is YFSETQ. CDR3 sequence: CASSPGTGGIANTGELFF. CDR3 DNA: TGCGCCAGCAGCCCCGGGACAGGGGGCATAGCGAACACCGGGGAGCTGTTTTTT.

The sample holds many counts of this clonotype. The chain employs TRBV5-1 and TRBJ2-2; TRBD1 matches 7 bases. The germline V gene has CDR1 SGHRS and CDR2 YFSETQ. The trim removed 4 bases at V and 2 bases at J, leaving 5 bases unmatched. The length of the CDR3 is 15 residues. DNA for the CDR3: TGCGCCAGCAGCCCGGGACAGACCAACACCGGGGAGCTGTTTTTT. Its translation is CASSPGQTNTGELFF.

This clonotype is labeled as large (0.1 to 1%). The CDR3: CSAWNLNTQYF. The CDR3 DNA sequence: TGCAGCGCCTGGAATTTGAATACGCAGTATTTT. The rearrangement uses TRBV29-1 and TRBJ2-3; D is unresolved. With 7 bases removed from V and 7 bases from J, the gap between germline ends came to 12 bases. This CDR3 spans 11 amino acids. Per the germline V gene, CDR1 is SQVTM and CDR2 is ANQGSEA.

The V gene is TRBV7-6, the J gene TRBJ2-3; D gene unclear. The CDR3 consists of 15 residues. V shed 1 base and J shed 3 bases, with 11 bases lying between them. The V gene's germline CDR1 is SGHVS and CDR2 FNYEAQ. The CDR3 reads CASSLGPQATDTQYF. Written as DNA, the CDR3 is TGTGCCAGCAGCTTAGGGCCACAAGCTACAGATACGCAGTATTTT.

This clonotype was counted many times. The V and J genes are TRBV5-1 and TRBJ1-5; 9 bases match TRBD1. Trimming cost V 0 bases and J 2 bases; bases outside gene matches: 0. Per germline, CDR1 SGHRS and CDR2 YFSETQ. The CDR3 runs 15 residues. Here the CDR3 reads CASSLGTGGNQPQHF. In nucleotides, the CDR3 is TGCGCCAGCAGCTTGGGGACAGGGGGCAATCAGCCCCAGCATTTT.

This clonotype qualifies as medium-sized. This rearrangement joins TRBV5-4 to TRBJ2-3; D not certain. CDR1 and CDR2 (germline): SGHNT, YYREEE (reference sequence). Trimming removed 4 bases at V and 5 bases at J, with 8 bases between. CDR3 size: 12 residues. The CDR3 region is CASSQRGDTQYF. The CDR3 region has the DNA TGTGCCAGCAGCCAGCGAGGAGATACGCAGTATTTT.

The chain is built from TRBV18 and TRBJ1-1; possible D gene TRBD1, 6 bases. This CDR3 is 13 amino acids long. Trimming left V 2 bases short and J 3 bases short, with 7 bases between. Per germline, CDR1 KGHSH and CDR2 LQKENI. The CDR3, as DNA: TGTGCCAGCTCACCAAGGGGGGACACTGAAGCTTTCTTT. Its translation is CASSPRGDTEAFF.

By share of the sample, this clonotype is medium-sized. CDR3 DNA sequence: TGTGCCAGCAGTATCACAAGGGACATCCAAGACGCCTACGAGCAGTACTTC. Amino acids: CASSITRDIQDAYEQYF. This chain joins TRBV28 and TRBJ2-7; maybe TRBD1 (6 bases). Germline values: CDR1 MDHEN, CDR2 SYDVKM. V was clipped by 5 bases and J by 2 bases, with 22 bases between them. This CDR3 region has 17 residues.

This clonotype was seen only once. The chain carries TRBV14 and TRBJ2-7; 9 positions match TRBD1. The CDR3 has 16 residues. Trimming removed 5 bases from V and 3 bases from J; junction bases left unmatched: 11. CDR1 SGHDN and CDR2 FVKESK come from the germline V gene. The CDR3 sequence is CASSTLDRGALYEQYF. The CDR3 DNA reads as TGTGCCAGCAGCACCCTAGACAGGGGGGCTCTCTACGAGCAGTACTTC.

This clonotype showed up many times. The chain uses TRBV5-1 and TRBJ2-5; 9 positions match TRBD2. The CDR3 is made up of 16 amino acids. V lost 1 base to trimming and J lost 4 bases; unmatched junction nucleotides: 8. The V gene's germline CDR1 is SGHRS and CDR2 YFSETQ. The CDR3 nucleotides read TGCGCCAGCAGCTTGAGTAGCGGGGGATCAGGAGAGACCCAGTACTTC. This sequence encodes CASSLSSGGSGETQYF.

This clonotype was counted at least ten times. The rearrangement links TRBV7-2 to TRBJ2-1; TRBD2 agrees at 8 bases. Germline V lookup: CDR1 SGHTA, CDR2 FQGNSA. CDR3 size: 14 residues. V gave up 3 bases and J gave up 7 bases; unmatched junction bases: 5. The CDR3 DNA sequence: TGTGCCAGCAGCTTGCGGCGGGGGGAGAATGAGCAGTTCTTC. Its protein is CASSLRRGENEQFF.

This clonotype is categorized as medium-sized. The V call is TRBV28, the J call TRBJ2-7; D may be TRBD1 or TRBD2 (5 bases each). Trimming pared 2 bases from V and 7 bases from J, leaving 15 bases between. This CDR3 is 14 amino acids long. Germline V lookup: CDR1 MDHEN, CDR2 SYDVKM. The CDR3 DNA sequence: TGTGCCAGCAGTTTAGGGCCGGGACGGAGAGAGCAGTACTTC. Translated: CASSLGPGRREQYF.

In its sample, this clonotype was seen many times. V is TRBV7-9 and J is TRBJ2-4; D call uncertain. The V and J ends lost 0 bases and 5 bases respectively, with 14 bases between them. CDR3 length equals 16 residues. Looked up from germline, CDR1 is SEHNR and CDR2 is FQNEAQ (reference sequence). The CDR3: CASSLARISTQNIQYF. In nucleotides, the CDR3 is TGTGCCAGCAGCTTAGCGCGTATATCCACCCAAAACATTCAGTACTTC.

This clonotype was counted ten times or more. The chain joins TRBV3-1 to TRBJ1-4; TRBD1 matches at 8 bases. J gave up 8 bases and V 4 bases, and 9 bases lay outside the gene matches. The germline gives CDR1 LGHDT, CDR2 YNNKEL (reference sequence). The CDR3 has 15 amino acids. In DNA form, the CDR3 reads TGTGCCAGCAGCCCAGACAGGGGCGGATTCGAAAAACTGTTTTTT. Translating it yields CASSPDRGGFEKLFF.

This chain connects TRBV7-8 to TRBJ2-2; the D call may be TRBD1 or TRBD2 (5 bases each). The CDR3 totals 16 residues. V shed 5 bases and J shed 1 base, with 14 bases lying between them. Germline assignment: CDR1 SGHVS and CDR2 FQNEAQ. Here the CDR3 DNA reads TGTGCCAGCAGCCCAGGGACGTTTAGGAACACCGGGGAGCTGTTTTTT. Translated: CASSPGTFRNTGELFF.

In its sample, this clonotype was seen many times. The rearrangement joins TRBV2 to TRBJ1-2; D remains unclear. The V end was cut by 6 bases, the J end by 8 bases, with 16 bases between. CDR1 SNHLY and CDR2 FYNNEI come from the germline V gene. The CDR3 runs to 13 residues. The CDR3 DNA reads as TGTGCCAGCAGGGACCAAAACTTGGTAGGCTACACCTTC. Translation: CASRDQNLVGYTF.

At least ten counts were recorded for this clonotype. The CDR3: CASSPLKGVRSYEQYF. CDR3 DNA sequence: TGTGCCAGCAGCCCCCTTAAAGGGGTTCGCTCCTACGAGCAGTACTTC. The chain employs TRBV4-2 and TRBJ2-7, with D maybe TRBD1 (5 bases). V lost 4 bases and J 0 bases, leaving 16 bases between the germline ends. From germline, CDR1 is LGHNA and CDR2 YNFKEQ. This CDR3 is built from 16 residues.

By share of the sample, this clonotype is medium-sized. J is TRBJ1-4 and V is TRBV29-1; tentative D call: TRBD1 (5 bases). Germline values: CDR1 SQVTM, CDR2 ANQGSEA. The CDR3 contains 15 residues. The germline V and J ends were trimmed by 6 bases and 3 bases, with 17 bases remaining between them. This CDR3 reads CSVWGFEGSNEKLFF. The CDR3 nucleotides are TGCAGCGTCTGGGGCTTCGAGGGGTCTAATGAAAAACTGTTTTTT.

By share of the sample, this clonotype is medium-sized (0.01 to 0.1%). This CDR3 is CASSLEGQGYSPLHF. DNA of the CDR3: TGCGCCAGCAGCTTGGAGGGACAGGGGTATTCACCCCTCCACTTT. The chain links TRBV5-1 to TRBJ1-6, with TRBD1 matching 10 bases. V trimming: 0 bases; J trimming: 8 bases; junction bases outside the gene matches: 2. Looked up from germline, CDR1 is SGHRS and CDR2 is YFSETQ. CDR3 length: 15 amino acids.

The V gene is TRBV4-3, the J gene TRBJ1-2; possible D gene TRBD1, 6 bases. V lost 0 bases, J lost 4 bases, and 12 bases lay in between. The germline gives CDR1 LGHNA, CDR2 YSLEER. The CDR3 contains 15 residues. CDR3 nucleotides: TGCGCCAGCAGCCAAGATCATGGGACACCCTATGGCTACACCTTC. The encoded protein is CASSQDHGTPYGYTF.

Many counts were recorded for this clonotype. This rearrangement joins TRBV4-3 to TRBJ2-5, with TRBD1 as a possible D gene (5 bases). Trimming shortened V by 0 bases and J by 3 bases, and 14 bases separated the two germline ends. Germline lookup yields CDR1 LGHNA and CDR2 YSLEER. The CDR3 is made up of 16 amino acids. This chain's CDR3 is CASSQDSRAREETQYF. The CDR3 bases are TGCGCCAGCAGCCAAGATTCACGGGCCAGGGAAGAGACCCAGTACTTC.

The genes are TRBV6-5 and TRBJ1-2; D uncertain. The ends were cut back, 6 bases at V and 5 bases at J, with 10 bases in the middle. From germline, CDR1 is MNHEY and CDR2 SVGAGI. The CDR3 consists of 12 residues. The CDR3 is CASSETRYGYTF. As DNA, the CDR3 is TGTGCCAGCAGCGAGACGCGATATGGCTACACCTTC.